A selection of T cell receptor beta chains follows, all from one sample in a study of T cells in Graves' hyperthyroidism and ophthalmopathy. TCRdb itself ran the multiplex PCR reads through MiXCR, one entry per CDR3 protein. The data show about 270,000 distinct CDR3 sequences, 20% to 25% seen once. The sample comprised blood. The receptor source for this set is a man aged 25-45 years with Graves' ophthalmopathy. The CDR3 runs from the conserved cysteine through the conserved F or W. A D gene is named only where the DNA matches it firmly. Size values are once, few and many counts, or a class for expanded clones, and some rows have none.

>NA|TRBD1|TRBV6-1|TRBJ1-5
TGTGCCAGCAGTCCCGGGACAGGGTACAATCAGCCCCAGCATTTT
CASSPGTGYNQPQHF
>many|NA|TRBV3-1|TRBJ2-7
TGTGCCAGCAGCCAAGCCTCCTACGAGCAGTACTTC
CASSQASYEQYF
>few|TRBD1|TRBV7-9|TRBJ2-5
TGTGCCAGCAGCGCAACCGGGACAGGGGGCGGGCAGACCCAGTACTTC
CASSATGTGGGQTQYF
>many|TRBD2|TRBV20-1|TRBJ2-3
TGCAGTGCTAGAGAACCCTATACTAGCGGGAGCCTAAGCACAGATACGCAGTATTTT
CSAREPYTSGSLSTDTQYF
>NA|TRBD1|TRBV6-2/TRBV6-3|TRBJ2-5
TGTGCCAGCAGGGACGTGGGACAGGAGGAGACCCAGTACTTC
CASRDVGQEETQYF
>many|NA|TRBV6-1|TRBJ2-7
TGTGCCAGCATCGGCTTGAGCCCTCCCTACGAGCAGTACTTC
CASIGLSPPYEQYF
>few|NA|TRBV6-1|TRBJ2-5
TGTGCCAGCAGTGACTCCGGTTGGGGCACGGAGACCCAGTACTTC
CASSDSGWGTETQYF
>NA|TRBD2|TRBV5-4|TRBJ2-5
TGTGCCAGCAGCCGGGGACTAGCGGGATCGGGGGAGACCCAGTACTTC
CASSRGLAGSGETQYF
>few|NA|TRBV7-2|TRBJ2-7
TGTGCCAGCAGCGAACCGGGACGTGCCCCCTACGAGCAGTACTTC
CASSEPGRAPYEQYF
>NA|NA|TRBV4-2|TRBJ1-1
TGTGCCAGCAGCCAAGGGAACAATTTGAACACTGAAGCTTTCTTT
CASSQGNNLNTEAFF
>few|TRBD1|TRBV12-3/TRBV12-4|TRBJ2-7
TGTGCCAGCAGTTTGCAGGGGGCCACCTACGAGCAGTACTTC
CASSLQGATYEQYF
>few|TRBD2|TRBV29-1|TRBJ2-3
TGCAGCGTTGTAAGGCTAGCGGGAGTTGCAGATACGCAGTATTTT
CSVVRLAGVADTQYF
>few|NA|TRBV7-2|TRBJ2-7
TGTGCCAGTGGACCCCAAAGGTACGAGCAGTACTTC
CASGPQRYEQYF
>many|NA|TRBV2|TRBJ1-1
TGTGCCAGCAGCGTACGGGGATTTAGGAACACTGAAGCTTTCTTT
CASSVRGFRNTEAFF
>NA|TRBD2|TRBV18|TRBJ2-1
TGTGCCAGCTCACCTACTAGCGGGAGTGTCTATGAGCAGTTCTTC
CASSPTSGSVYEQFF
>NA|TRBD1|TRBV7-9|TRBJ1-5
TGTGCCAGCAGCCCCGGGACAGGGGCTACCCAGCCCCAGCATTTT
CASSPGTGATQPQHF
>NA|NA|TRBV28|TRBJ2-1
TGTGCCAGCAGTTTGGACTCTTACTACAATGAGCAGTTCTTC
CASSLDSYYNEQFF
>many|TRBD2|TRBV3-1|TRBJ2-7
TGTGCCAGCAGCCAAGGACTAGCGGCATACGAGCAGTACTTC
CASSQGLAAYEQYF
>NA|TRBD1|TRBV20-1|TRBJ2-7
TGCAGTGCCCTAGACAGGGTGCGCGAGCAGTACTTC
CSALDRVREQYF
>many|NA|TRBV28|TRBJ1-1
TGTGCCAGCAGTTTAGGCAGCATGAACACTGAAGCTTTCTTT
CASSLGSMNTEAFF
>NA|NA|TRBV4-1|TRBJ1-6
TGCGCCAGCAGCCAAGGGATACCCACAGGGAGCCTAAATTCACCCCTCCACTTT
CASSQGIPTGSLNSPLHF
>many|TRBD1|TRBV2|TRBJ1-2
TGTGCCAGCAGTGGTGGGACAGGGTATGGCTACACCTTC
CASSGGTGYGYTF
>many|TRBD2|TRBV28|TRBJ2-7
TGTGCCAGCAGTTGGGGGAGGGCCTCGCCCTACGAGCAGTACTTC
CASSWGRASPYEQYF
>NA|NA|TRBV30|TRBJ1-3
TGTGCCTGGAGTCCCCTGGGGGGAAACACCATATATTTT
CAWSPLGGNTIYF
>NA|TRBD1|TRBV6-1|TRBJ1-4
TGTGCCAGCAGGCGGACAGGGCAACAAACTAATGAAAAACTGTTTTTT
CASRRTGQQTNEKLFF
>many|TRBD2|TRBV9|TRBJ2-1
TGTGCCAGCAGCGGGGGGGGTTCCTACAATGAGCAGTTCTTC
CASSGGGSYNEQFF
>many|NA|TRBV11-2|TRBJ1-1
TGTGCCAGCAGCTTGAGACGAGGGGACACTGAAGCTTTCTTT
CASSLRRGDTEAFF
>many|TRBD1|TRBV30|TRBJ2-7
TGTGCCTGGGGACAGGGGGTGGGGGAGCAGTACTTC
CAWGQGVGEQYF
>many|TRBD2|TRBV20-1|TRBJ2-7
TGCAGTGCAACTAGCGGGACCTCACGCGGGGAGCAGTACTTC
CSATSGTSRGEQYF
>NA|NA|TRBV5-5|TRBJ2-7
TGTGCCAGCAGCTCAGGACCGGATTACGAGCAGTACTTC
CASSSGPDYEQYF
>few|NA|TRBV28|TRBJ1-6
TGTGCCAGCAGTTTTCTAACTAGGCCCCTCCACTTT
CASSFLTRPLHF
>NA|NA|TRBV27|TRBJ2-3
TGTGCCAGCAGTCTAACCCATCCCGAGTTATTAGGACACACAGATACGCAGTATTTT
CASSLTHPELLGHTDTQYF